This note documents a single T cell receptor (beta chain) sequence. No antigen is known for it. The sample is drawn from a study of identical twins. Broader study findings: Analyses of zero insertions could be partly confounded by invariant MAIT and iNKT cells. Models came in too low on out-of-frame TCR alpha sharing in monozygotic twins.

TCRdb recomputed calls from the 5' RACE reads with MiXCR, one row per CDR3 protein. Among roughly 350,000 distinct CDR3 sequences listed, roughly an eighth were seen once. This CDR3 is built from 16 residues. Germline-derived CDR1 and CDR2 are MDHEN and SYDVKM. Trimming took 2 bases from V and 5 from J; bases not matched to a gene: 10. The data also belong to a second study, concerning yellow fever vaccine responses in identical twins. That source notes: Reports say the vaccine T cell response in twins looked partly convergent and partly personalized.

The origin of this receptor is a woman in her late teens or twenties in good health. Sequenced material: CD8+ T cells sorted from blood. The genes are TRBV28 and TRBJ2-5, with 8 bases aligning to TRBD1. The CDR3 DNA is TGTGCCAGCAGTTTAGGCCGACAGGGGATCTTCGAGACCCAGTACTTC. It specifies CASSLGRQGIFETQYF.